This T cell receptor (beta chain) was found in a study of blood T cells in healthy people across ages. The authors drew around 9.4 milliliters of peripheral blood from each donor. A J-beta primer mix and a sample-barcoded 5' primer were used in a second PCR of roughly 7 to 12 cycles. Each of the cDNA molecules was tagged by a template-switch adaptor with 12 random nucleotides. Sequencing yielded, for each sample, at least 2.5 million paired-end reads carrying CDR3. Each CDR3 protein is one row after TCRdb ran MiXCR on the 5' RACE reads. The data show hundreds of thousands of distinct CDR3 sequences, under 25% seen once. Germline assignment: CDR1 LNHNV and CDR2 YYDKDF (reference sequence). This CDR3 comprises 11 residues. V lost 9 bases, J lost 8 bases, and 2 bases stayed unmatched. Broader study findings: Observed TCR beta diversity showed a strong correlation with the percentage of naive T cells as measured by flow cytometry.

This clonotype has more than one count but fewer than ten. The antigen remains unidentified. The source is a man between 70 and 80 years old in good health. The chain joins TRBV15 to TRBJ2-1; TRBD1 agrees at 9 bases. Sample: blood. CDR3: CATTGGDEQFF. The CDR3 region has the DNA TGTGCCACGACAGGGGGGGATGAGCAGTTCTTC.